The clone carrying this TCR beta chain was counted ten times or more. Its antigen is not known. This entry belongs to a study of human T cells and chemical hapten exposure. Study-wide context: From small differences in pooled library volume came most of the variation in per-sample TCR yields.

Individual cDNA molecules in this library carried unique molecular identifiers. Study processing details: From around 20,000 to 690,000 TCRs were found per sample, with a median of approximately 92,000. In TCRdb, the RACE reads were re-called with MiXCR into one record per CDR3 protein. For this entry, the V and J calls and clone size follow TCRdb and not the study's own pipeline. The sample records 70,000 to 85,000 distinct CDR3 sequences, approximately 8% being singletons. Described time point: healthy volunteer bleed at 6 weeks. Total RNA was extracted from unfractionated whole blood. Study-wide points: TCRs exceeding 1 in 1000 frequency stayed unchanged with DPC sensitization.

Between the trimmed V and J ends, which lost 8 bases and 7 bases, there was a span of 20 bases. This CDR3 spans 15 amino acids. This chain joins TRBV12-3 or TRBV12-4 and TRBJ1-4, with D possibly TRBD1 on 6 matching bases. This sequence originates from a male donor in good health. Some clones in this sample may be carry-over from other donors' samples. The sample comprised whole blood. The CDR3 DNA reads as TGTGCCAGCGGTCGCGCGACAGGAGGTGGTGAAAAACTGTTTTTT. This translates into CASGRATGGGEKLFF.